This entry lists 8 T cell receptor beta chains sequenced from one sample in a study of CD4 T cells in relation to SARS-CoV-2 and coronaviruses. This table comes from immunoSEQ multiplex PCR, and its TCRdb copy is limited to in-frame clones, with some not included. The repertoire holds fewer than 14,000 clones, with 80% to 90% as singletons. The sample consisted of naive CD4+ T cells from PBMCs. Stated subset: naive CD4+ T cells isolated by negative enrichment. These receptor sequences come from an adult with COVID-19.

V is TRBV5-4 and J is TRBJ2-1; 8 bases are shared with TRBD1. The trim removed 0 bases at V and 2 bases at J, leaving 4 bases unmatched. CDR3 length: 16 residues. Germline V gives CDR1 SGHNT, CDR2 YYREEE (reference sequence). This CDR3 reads CASSLEAGGTYNEQFF. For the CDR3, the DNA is TGTGCCAGCAGCTTGGAGGCAGGGGGCACCTACAATGAGCAGTTCTTC.

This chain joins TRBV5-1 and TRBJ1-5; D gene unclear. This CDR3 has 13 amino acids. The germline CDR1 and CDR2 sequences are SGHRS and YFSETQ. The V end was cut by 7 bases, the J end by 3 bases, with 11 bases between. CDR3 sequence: CASQRGPNQPQHF. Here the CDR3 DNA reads TGCGCCAGCCAACGCGGACCCAATCAGCCCCAGCATTTT.

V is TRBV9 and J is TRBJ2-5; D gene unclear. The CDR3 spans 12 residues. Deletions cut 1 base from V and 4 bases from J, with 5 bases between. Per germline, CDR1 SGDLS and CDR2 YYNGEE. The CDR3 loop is CASSVPGETQYF. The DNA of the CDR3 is TGTGCCAGCAGCGTACCGGGAGAGACCCAGTACTTC.

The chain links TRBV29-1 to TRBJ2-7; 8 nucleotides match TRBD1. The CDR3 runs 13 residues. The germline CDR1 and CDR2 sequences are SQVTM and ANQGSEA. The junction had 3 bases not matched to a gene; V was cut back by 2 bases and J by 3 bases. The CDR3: CSVEIQGGYEQYF. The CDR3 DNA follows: TGCAGCGTTGAAATACAGGGGGGCTACGAGCAGTACTTC.

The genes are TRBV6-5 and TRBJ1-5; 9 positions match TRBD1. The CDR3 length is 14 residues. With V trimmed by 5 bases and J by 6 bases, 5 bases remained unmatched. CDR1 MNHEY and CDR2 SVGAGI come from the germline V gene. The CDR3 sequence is CASSLTGGSQPQHF. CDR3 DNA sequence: TGTGCCAGCAGTCTGACAGGGGGGAGTCAGCCCCAGCATTTT.

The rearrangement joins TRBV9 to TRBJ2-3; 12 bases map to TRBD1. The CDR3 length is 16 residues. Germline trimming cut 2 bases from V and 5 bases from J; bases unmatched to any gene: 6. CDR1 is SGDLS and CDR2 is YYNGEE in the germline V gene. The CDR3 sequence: CASSVGGTGGLDTQYF. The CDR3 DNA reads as TGTGCCAGCAGCGTGGGTGGGACAGGGGGCTTAGATACGCAGTATTTT.

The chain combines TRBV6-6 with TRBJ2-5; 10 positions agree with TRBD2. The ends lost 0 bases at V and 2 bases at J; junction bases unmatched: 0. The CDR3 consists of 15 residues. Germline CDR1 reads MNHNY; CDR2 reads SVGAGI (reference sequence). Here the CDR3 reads CASSYSAGGQETQYF. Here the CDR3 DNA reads TGTGCCAGCAGTTACTCAGCGGGGGGGCAAGAGACCCAGTACTTC.

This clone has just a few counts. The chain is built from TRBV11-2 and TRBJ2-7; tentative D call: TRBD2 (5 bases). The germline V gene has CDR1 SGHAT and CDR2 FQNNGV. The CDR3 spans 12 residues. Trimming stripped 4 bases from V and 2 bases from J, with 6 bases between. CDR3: CASSSGTYEQYF. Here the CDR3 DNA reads TGTGCCAGCAGCTCCGGGACCTACGAGCAGTACTTC.